This record covers a single TCR beta chain. This entry comes from a study of T cell responses to AZD1222 COVID-19 vaccine. Some clones are missing from TCRdb's copy, which holds only in-frame ones; the method was immunoSEQ multiplex PCR. Of 150,000 to 180,000 clones listed, 90% are singletons. Here the sequenced sample was peripheral blood, taken on day 0 of AZD1222 vaccination. The TCR originated in an adult in good health.

CDR3: CASSEAAGTGLDYGYTF. For the CDR3, the DNA is TGTGCCAGCAGTGAAGCGGCCGGGACAGGTCTAGACTATGGCTACACCTTC. The chain uses TRBV2 and TRBJ1-2; the match to TRBD1 covers 8 bases. The CDR3 sequence is 17 residues long. The junction had 9 bases not matched to a gene; V was cut back by 0 bases and J by 3 bases. CDR1 SNHLY and CDR2 FYNNEI come from the germline V gene.